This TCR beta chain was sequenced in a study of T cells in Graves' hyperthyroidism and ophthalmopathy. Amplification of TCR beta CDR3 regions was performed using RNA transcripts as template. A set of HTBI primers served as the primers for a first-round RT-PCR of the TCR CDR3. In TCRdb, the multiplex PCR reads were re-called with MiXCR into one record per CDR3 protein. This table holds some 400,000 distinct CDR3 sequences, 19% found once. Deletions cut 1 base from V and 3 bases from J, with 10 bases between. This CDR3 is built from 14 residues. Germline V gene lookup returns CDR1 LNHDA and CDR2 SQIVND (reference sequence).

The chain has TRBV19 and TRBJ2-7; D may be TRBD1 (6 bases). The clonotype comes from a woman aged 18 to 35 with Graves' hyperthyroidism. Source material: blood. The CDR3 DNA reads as TGTGCCAGTAGTATAGGCCGGGACAACTACGAGCAGTACTTC. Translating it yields CASSIGRDNYEQYF.